The TCR beta chain described here comes from a study of blood T cell repertoires in COVID-19. V was shortened by 5 bases and J by 5 bases, with 12 bases between the two germline ends. The CDR3 loop spans 13 amino acids. Germline V gives CDR1 MDHEN, CDR2 SYDVKM. Some clones are missing from TCRdb's copy, which holds only in-frame ones; the method was immunoSEQ multiplex PCR. The sample has approximately 170,000 clones; roughly 87% are singletons. Sequencing input: peripheral blood. The rearrangement joins TRBV28 to TRBJ1-2; D is unclear. The source is a woman in her 70s with COVID-19, enrolled during active disease. DNA for the CDR3: TGTGCCAGCAGTCCCCCCCCCGGGTATGGCTACACCTTC. It yields the protein CASSPPPGYGYTF.